The 23 T cell receptor beta chains in this list originate from one sample, sequenced in a study of blood T cell repertoires in COVID-19. TCRdb's copy holds only in-frame clones and misses some; the assay was immunoSEQ multiplex PCR. In the table there are some 140,000 clones, approximately 80% of which are singletons. Sequencing was performed on peripheral blood. Receptors were obtained from an older woman with active or convalescent COVID-19.

This clone came up many times. The chain couples TRBV28 to TRBJ2-7; D is unclear. The CDR3 loop spans 12 amino acids. From germline, CDR1 is MDHEN and CDR2 SYDVKM. V lost 5 bases and J 7 bases, leaving 12 bases between the germline ends. The CDR3 DNA is TGTGCCAGCAGTACCCAAATGAGGGAGCAGTACGTC. Translation: CASSTQMREQYV.

The CDR3 DNA sequence: TGTGCCAGTAGTATCCAGGGTACAGATACGCAGTATTTT. Translating gives CASSIQGTDTQYF. The chain is built from TRBV19 and TRBJ2-3; D might be TRBD1 (5 bases). CDR1 LNHDA and CDR2 SQIVND come from the germline V gene (reference sequence). V was pared by 3 bases and J by 3 bases, with 7 bases between. This CDR3 is 13 amino acids long.

This clone was detected only a few times. The chain combines TRBV9 with TRBJ1-5; TRBD1 is a possible D gene (5 bases). The CDR3 is 14 residues long. The V end was cut by 0 bases, the J end by 4 bases, with 8 bases between. Germline V gives CDR1 SGDLS, CDR2 YYNGEE. The chain's CDR3 is CASSVGDRNQPQHF. CDR3 coding DNA: TGTGCCAGCAGCGTAGGCGACAGAAATCAGCCCCAGCATTTT.

CDR3 in amino acids: CASSPLDSRHEQYF. The CDR3 DNA reads as TGTGCCAGCTCACCCCTTGACAGTCGCCACGAGCAGTACTTC. V and J are TRBV18 and TRBJ2-7; weak D call: TRBD1 (5 bases). Trimming removed 3 bases at V and 5 bases at J, with 14 bases between. CDR1 and CDR2 from the germline V gene are KGHSH and LQKENI. The CDR3 totals 14 residues.

The J gene is TRBJ2-7, the V gene TRBV28, with TRBD1 identical over 7 bases. The V gene's germline CDR1 is MDHEN and CDR2 SYDVKM. V trimming: 2 bases; J trimming: 3 bases; junction bases outside the gene matches: 1. This CDR3 is 13 amino acids long. CDR3: CASSLQGDYEQYV. The CDR3, as DNA: TGTGCCAGCAGTTTACAGGGGGACTACGAGCAGTACGTC.

The CDR3 protein is CASIGVQGTHEQYV. The DNA for the CDR3 is TGTGCCAGCATAGGGGTGCAGGGGACCCACGAGCAGTACGTC. The chain uses TRBV6-5 and TRBJ2-7; possible D gene TRBD1, 6 bases. The CDR3 contains 14 residues. Germline loops: CDR1 MNHEY, CDR2 SVGAGI. Trimming cost V 7 bases and J 5 bases, with 18 bases left between them.

The chain carries TRBV2 and TRBJ2-1, with D perhaps TRBD2 (6 bases). The germline V gene has CDR1 SNHLY and CDR2 FYNNEI. The CDR3 loop spans 15 amino acids. The germline V and J ends were trimmed by 2 bases and 0 bases, with 8 bases remaining between them. CDR3 DNA: TGTGCCAGCAGTGAACTAGCGAGCTCCTACAATGAGCAGTTCTTC. Encoded protein: CASSELASSYNEQFF.

The V and J genes are TRBV7-9 and TRBJ1-6; D is perhaps TRBD1 (6 bases). Trimming took 2 bases from V and 5 from J, leaving 10 bases between them. The CDR3 contains 15 residues. Germline V gene data show CDR1 as SEHNR and CDR2 as FQNEAQ (reference sequence). The CDR3 loop is CASSLTGQNNSPLHF. The CDR3 DNA sequence: TGTGCCAGCAGCTTAACCGGACAGAATAATTCACCCCTCCACTTT.

The rearrangement links TRBV5-1 to TRBJ1-2; TRBD1 might be the D (5 bases). Trimming cost V 6 bases and J 3 bases, with 15 bases left between them. Germline V lookup: CDR1 SGHRS, CDR2 YFSETQ. This CDR3 is 14 amino acids long. CDR3 bases: TGCGCCAGCAAATGGGGCGCGACAGACTATGGCTACACCTTC. Protein sequence: CASKWGATDYGYTF.

This chain connects TRBV4-2 to TRBJ2-5; the match to TRBD2 covers 8 bases. In germline, CDR1 is LGHNA, CDR2 YNFKEQ. The CDR3 sequence is 17 residues long. Losses at the gene ends were 1 base for V and 0 bases for J; bases not matched to a gene: 7. The CDR3 DNA is TGTGCCAGCAGCCAAGTGGGGGCTAGCGGGCACCAAGAGACCCAGTACTTC. It encodes CASSQVGASGHQETQYF.

The chain is built from TRBV18 and TRBJ1-1, with TRBD1 matching 7 bases. CDR1 and CDR2 from the germline V gene are KGHSH and LQKENI. The CDR3 spans 15 residues. With 4 bases clipped from V and 2 bases from J, the junction kept 7 bases outside the gene matches. In nucleotides, the CDR3 is TGTGCCAGCTCACGAGAGGGACAGATAAACACTGAAGCTTTCTTT. This translates into CASSREGQINTEAFF.

The rearrangement links TRBV30 to TRBJ1-1; D may be TRBD1 (6 bases). This CDR3 contains 15 residues. CDR1 is GTSNPN and CDR2 is SVGIG in the germline V gene (reference sequence). The V end was cut by 5 bases, the J end by 1 base, with 17 bases between. The CDR3 loop is CAWHSGAGTNTEAFF. The CDR3 region has the DNA TGTGCCTGGCATTCAGGGGCCGGGACGAACACTGAAGCTTTCTTT.

The rearrangement uses TRBV19 and TRBJ1-6; TRBD1 matches at 9 bases. V was pared by 2 bases and J by 10 bases, with 9 bases of the junction left unmatched. Looked up from germline, CDR1 is LNHDA and CDR2 is SQIVND (reference sequence). This CDR3 contains 16 residues. The CDR3 sequence: CASSIFGTGSLSPLHF. Here the CDR3 DNA reads TGTGCCAGTAGTATATTTGGGACAGGGTCTTTGTCACCCCTCCACTTT.

This clone was recorded only once. This chain links TRBV27 with TRBJ1-2; 8 bases fit TRBD1. The ends lost 6 bases at V and 4 bases at J; junction bases unmatched: 10. Per germline, CDR1 MNHEY and CDR2 SMNVEV (reference sequence). The CDR3 consists of 15 residues. CDR3 region: CASSPRDRLFYGYTF. CDR3 DNA sequence: TGTGCCAGCAGCCCCCGGGACAGGTTATTCTATGGCTACACCTTC.

The chain has TRBV11-2 and TRBJ1-1; D is possibly TRBD1 (6 bases). The CDR3 totals 15 residues. Per the germline V gene, CDR1 is SGHAT and CDR2 is FQNNGV. The V end lost 4 bases, the J end lost 9 bases, and 21 bases lay between the germline ends. The CDR3 bases are TGTGCCAGCAGCTCTTTTCGGACAGCGGAGAACAAAGCTTTCTTT. It translates to CASSSFRTAENKAFF.

The chain joins TRBV10-3 to TRBJ1-3, with D uncertain. V was shortened by 5 bases and J by 0 bases, with 5 bases between the two germline ends. The germline CDR1 and CDR2 sequences are ENHRY and SYGVKD. The CDR3 covers 13 residues. CDR3 DNA: TGTGCCATCAGTCCTAACTCTGGAAACACCATATATTTT. Translated, it gives CAISPNSGNTIYF.

The chain joins TRBV12-3 or TRBV12-4 to TRBJ1-2, with D perhaps TRBD1 (5 bases). This CDR3 region has 12 residues. Trimming stripped 6 bases from V and 4 bases from J, with 9 bases between. CDR3 bases: TGTGCCAGCAGGACAGCCTCCTATGGCTACACCTTC. Translated: CASRTASYGYTF.

V gene TRBV11-2 combines with J gene TRBJ1-1; D perhaps matches TRBD1 (5 bases). The germline gives CDR1 SGHAT, CDR2 FQNNGV. The CDR3 covers 14 residues. Trimming shortened V by 5 bases and J by 5 bases, and 15 bases separated the two germline ends. CDR3 nucleotide sequence: TGTGCCAGCAGCGCAAGAGGCCAGGGAACTGAAGCTTTCTTT. Translated, it gives CASSARGQGTEAFF.

This chain joins TRBV7-9 and TRBJ2-2, with D perhaps matching TRBD2 (5 bases). The V end was cut by 1 base, the J end by 3 bases, with 18 bases between. Germline assignment: CDR1 SEHNR and CDR2 FQNEAQ (reference sequence). This CDR3 has 18 amino acids. The CDR3 bases are TGTGCCAGCAGCTTAGAGATGATACAGCGGTGGGACACCGGGGAGCTGTTTTTT. Its protein is CASSLEMIQRWDTGELFF.

The chain is built from TRBV12-3 or TRBV12-4 and TRBJ1-6, with D possibly TRBD1 on 5 matching bases. Trimming removed 1 base at V and 9 bases at J, with 7 bases between. The length of the CDR3 is 13 residues. DNA for the CDR3: TGTGCCAGCAGTTTAGAAAGGGGTTCACCCCTCCACTTT. Amino acid sequence: CASSLERGSPLHF.

The chain carries TRBV5-6 and TRBJ1-2, with D unresolved. Trimming took off 4 bases at V and 5 bases at J, with 21 bases between the two ends. Germline V gene lookup returns CDR1 SGHDT and CDR2 YYEEEE. The CDR3 runs 16 residues. The CDR3: CASSTKGGVWTYGYTF. The CDR3 nucleotides are TGTGCCAGCAGCACCAAGGGTGGGGTGTGGACTTATGGCTACACCTTC.

This rearrangement joins TRBV15 to TRBJ2-3; D remains unclear. Germline V gene lookup returns CDR1 LNHNV and CDR2 YYDKDF (reference sequence). Between the trimmed V and J ends, which lost 6 bases and 0 bases, there was a span of 10 bases. There are 14 residues in the CDR3. The CDR3 is CATSGRDSTDTQYF. The DNA for the CDR3 is TGTGCCACCAGTGGGCGAGATAGCACAGATACGCAGTATTTT.

CDR3 amino acids: CAWSSSGTSYNEQFF. For the CDR3, the DNA is TGTGCCTGGAGTTCAAGCGGGACATCCTACAATGAGCAGTTCTTC. This chain links TRBV30 with TRBJ2-1; D is possibly TRBD2 (7 bases). The length of the CDR3 is 15 residues. Germline CDR1 is GTSNPN and CDR2 is SVGIG (reference sequence). V lost 2 bases, J lost 1 base, and 12 bases lay in between.